Below, 27 T cell receptor beta chains from the same sample are listed, as sequenced in a study of shared clonotypes between healthy human individuals. Terminally differentiated effector memory CD45RA+ cells were excluded by CCR7 positive selection of CD45RO-negative cells. The protocol was immunoSEQ multiplex PCR, while the TCRdb copy is restricted to in-frame clones and leaves out a portion. Among about 680,000 clones listed, 90% to 95% were seen once. The sample taken for sequencing was naive CD8+ T cells sorted from blood. The source of these receptors is a man aged 30-40 years in good health.

The chain uses TRBV27 and TRBJ2-2, with 12 bases matching TRBD2. CDR1 MNHEY and CDR2 SMNVEV come from the germline V gene (reference sequence). This CDR3 has 15 amino acids. V shed 6 bases and J 4 bases; nucleotides not matched to a gene: 3. CDR3 amino acids: CASRRLAGVTGELFF. The CDR3 nucleotides read TGTGCCAGCAGGCGACTAGCGGGAGTCACCGGGGAGCTGTTTTTT.

V gene TRBV4-1 combines with J gene TRBJ2-7; TRBD2 matches 8 bases. V lost 0 bases, J lost 4 bases, and 2 bases stayed unmatched. The CDR3 has 14 amino acids. Germline V lookup: CDR1 MGHRA, CDR2 YSYEKL. CDR3 loop: CASSQEGTRYEQYF. The CDR3 bases are TGCGCCAGCAGCCAAGAAGGGACTAGGTACGAGCAGTACTTC.

This chain joins TRBV7-3 and TRBJ2-1; 7 bases are a match to TRBD2. The CDR3 has 13 amino acids. Germline assignment: CDR1 SGHTA and CDR2 FQGTGA. Trimming cost V 3 bases and J 8 bases; bases outside gene matches: 4. CDR3 amino acids: CASSFGLDDEQFF. CDR3 DNA: TGTGCCAGCAGCTTCGGACTAGACGATGAGCAGTTCTTC. Using reference TRBV7-3 and TRBJ2-1 for the parts outside the CDR3, the full variable domain is GAGVSQTPSNKVTEKGKYVELRCDPISGHTALYWYRQSLGQGPEFLIYFQGTGAADDSGLPNDRFFAVRPEGSVSTLKIQRTERGDSAVYLCASSFGLDDEQFFGPGTRLTVL.

The genes are TRBV11-2 and TRBJ1-1; TRBD1 matches 7 bases. The V segment lost 3 bases and the J segment 1 base; nucleotides outside the gene matches: 11. Germline V gives CDR1 SGHAT, CDR2 FQNNGV. This CDR3 spans 17 amino acids. The CDR3 reads CASSLPPLRDRNTEAFF. Here the CDR3 DNA reads TGTGCCAGCAGCTTGCCCCCCTTGCGGGACAGGAACACTGAAGCTTTCTTT.

This chain joins TRBV25-1 and TRBJ2-1; 7 positions agree with TRBD1. V lost 3 bases and J lost 5; bases outside the gene matches: 10. The CDR3 covers 16 residues. Germline V lookup: CDR1 MGHDK, CDR2 SYGVNS. In DNA, the CDR3 is TGTGCCAGCAGTGACCCAACAGGGGTCACTGACAATGAGCAGTTCTTC. Amino acid sequence: CASSDPTGVTDNEQFF.

The rearrangement links TRBV5-1 to TRBJ2-7, with TRBD1 matching 7 bases. After removal of 5 bases from V and 0 bases from J, the junction contained 8 bases not matched to a gene. The germline V gene encodes CDR1 SGHRS and CDR2 YFSETQ. This CDR3 has 15 amino acids. The CDR3 loop is CASRIWDSPSYEQYF. The DNA of the CDR3 is TGCGCCAGCAGGATTTGGGACAGCCCCTCCTACGAGCAGTACTTC. Looking up the rest from reference TRBV5-1 and TRBJ2-7 gives the full variable domain: KAGVTQTPRYLIKTRGQQVTLSCSPISGHRSVSWYQQTPGQGLQFLFEYFSETQRNKGNFPGRFSGRQFSNSRSEMNVSTLELGDSALYLCASRIWDSPSYEQYFGPGTRLTVT.

The V gene is TRBV4-3, the J gene TRBJ2-7; TRBD2 agrees at 13 bases. V shed 0 bases and J 4 bases; nucleotides not matched to a gene: 3. The CDR3 is made up of 16 amino acids. CDR1 LGHNA and CDR2 YSLEER come from the germline V gene. CDR3 in amino acids: CASSQDRTSGSYEQYF. CDR3 DNA sequence: TGCGCCAGCAGCCAAGATAGGACTAGCGGGAGTTACGAGCAGTACTTC.

V gene TRBV11-2 combines with J gene TRBJ1-3; weak D call: TRBD1 (5 bases). The CDR3 covers 19 residues. Germline assignment: CDR1 SGHAT and CDR2 FQNNGV. The V end was cut by 1 base, the J end by 0 bases, with 19 bases between. The CDR3 protein is CASSLVEGTIPDSGNTIYF. The DNA for the CDR3 is TGTGCCAGCAGCTTAGTGGAAGGGACGATCCCTGACTCTGGAAACACCATATATTTT.

The V gene is TRBV7-2, the J gene TRBJ2-7; 7 bases match TRBD2. Germline CDR1 SGHTA, CDR2 FQGNSA. After removal of 2 bases from V and 2 bases from J, the junction contained 6 bases not matched to a gene. The CDR3 is 15 amino acids. CDR3 sequence reads: CASSLNPSGPYEQYF. CDR3 DNA: TGTGCCAGCAGCTTAAATCCTAGCGGCCCCTACGAGCAGTACTTC. Together with reference TRBV7-2 and TRBJ2-7, the CDR3 gives the full variable domain: GAGVSQSPSNKVTEKGKDVELRCDPISGHTALYWYRQSLGQGLEFLIYFQGNSAPDKSGLPSDRFSAERTGGSVSTLTIQRTQQEDSAVYLCASSLNPSGPYEQYFGPGTRLTVT.

CDR3 sequence (DNA): TGCGCCAGCAGCCAAGAGTTGGGAGGCGGAACCGGGGAGCTGTTTTTT. It is translated as CASSQELGGGTGELFF. V gene TRBV4-1 combines with J gene TRBJ2-2, with D possibly TRBD2 on 6 matching bases. The CDR3 is made up of 16 amino acids. The ends were cut back, 0 bases at V and 5 bases at J, with 13 bases in the middle. Germline V gene lookup returns CDR1 MGHRA and CDR2 YSYEKL.

The chain combines TRBV14 with TRBJ2-2; no definite D call. V lost 0 bases to trimming and J lost 6 bases, with 17 bases between them. The CDR3 is 17 residues long. In germline, CDR1 is SGHDN, CDR2 FVKESK. In DNA, the CDR3 is TGTGCCAGCAGCCAAGATTTTACGCTAGGTCAAGCCGGGGAGCTGTTTTTT. This codes for CASSQDFTLGQAGELFF.

V usage is TRBV5-1 and J usage is TRBJ2-1; the D is unclear. V lost 0 bases and J lost 4, with 5 bases in between. CDR1 and CDR2 (germline): SGHRS, YFSETQ. This CDR3 has 13 residues. CDR3 sequence reads: CASSLGLYNEQFF. The DNA for the CDR3 is TGCGCCAGCAGCTTGGGACTTTACAATGAGCAGTTCTTC.

The V call is TRBV7-9, the J call TRBJ2-3; TRBD2 agrees at 10 bases. CDR3 length equals 16 residues. V was pared by 2 bases and J by 4 bases, with 6 bases of the junction left unmatched. Germline lookup yields CDR1 SEHNR and CDR2 FQNEAQ (reference sequence). The CDR3 coding sequence is TGTGCCAGCAGCTTATTAATAGCGGGAGGCCCAGATACGCAGTATTTT. Its protein product is CASSLLIAGGPDTQYF.

This chain connects TRBV15 to TRBJ2-1; 7 nucleotides align to TRBD2. Germline V gene data show CDR1 as LNHNV and CDR2 as YYDKDF (reference sequence). The V segment lost 6 bases and the J segment 5 bases; nucleotides outside the gene matches: 7. The CDR3 length is 14 residues. CDR3 sequence reads: CATRLASGHNEQFF. CDR3 DNA: TGTGCCACCAGACTGGCTAGCGGACACAATGAGCAGTTCTTC. The full variable domain, rest sourced from reference TRBV15 and TRBJ2-1, is DAMVIQNPRYQVTQFGKPVTLSCSQTLNHNVMYWYQQKSSQAPKLLFHYYDKDFNNEADTPDNFQSRRPNTSFCFLDIRSPGLGDTAMYLCATRLASGHNEQFFGPGTRLTVL.

The V call is TRBV10-1, the J call TRBJ2-1; unclear D gene. In germline, CDR1 is WNHNN, CDR2 SYGVQD (reference sequence). The CDR3 covers 15 residues. The V end was cut by 2 bases, the J end by 2 bases, with 10 bases between. The CDR3 loop reads CASSEGSVPYNEQFF. The DNA of the CDR3 is TGCGCCAGCAGTGAGGGTAGTGTCCCCTACAATGAGCAGTTCTTC.

This chain connects TRBV4-1 to TRBJ2-2; perhaps TRBD2 as D (6 bases). Germline assignment: CDR1 MGHRA and CDR2 YSYEKL. The CDR3 has 16 amino acids. The V end was cut by 1 base, the J end by 2 bases, with 11 bases between. CDR3 bases: TGCGCCAGCAGCCAAGCTGGGACTTTAAACACCGGGGAGCTGTTTTTT. Its protein product is CASSQAGTLNTGELFF.

The chain couples TRBV27 to TRBJ2-7; the D gene could be TRBD1 or TRBD2 (6 bases each). V was pared by 0 bases and J by 2 bases, with 17 bases between. This CDR3 is 17 amino acids long. CDR1 and CDR2 from the germline V gene are MNHEY and SMNVEV (reference sequence). CDR3 region: CASSLSRGDGPAYEQYF. CDR3 nucleotides: TGTGCCAGCAGTTTATCGAGGGGGGACGGGCCAGCCTACGAGCAGTACTTC.

The V gene is TRBV10-2, the J gene TRBJ1-5; D is uncertain. CDR1 is WSHSY and CDR2 is SAAADI in the germline V gene. The CDR3 consists of 12 residues. The DNA of the CDR3 is TGCGACAGAGGTTTTCGCCTAAGGGCCCAGCATTTT. Translated, it gives CDRGFRLRAQHF.

The V call is TRBV11-2, the J call TRBJ2-5; 9 nucleotides align to TRBD2. Germline trimming cut 0 bases from V and 0 bases from J; bases unmatched to any gene: 5. This CDR3 contains 17 residues. The germline gives CDR1 SGHAT, CDR2 FQNNGV. The DNA for the CDR3 is TGTGCCAGCAGCTTAGAGGAGACTAGCGGTTACCAAGAGACCCAGTACTTC. Its protein product is CASSLEETSGYQETQYF.

A note on this clone: Distinct nucleotide sequences in the sample also encode this CDR3. V usage is TRBV27 and J usage is TRBJ2-7; possible D gene TRBD2, 5 bases. The V end lost 5 bases, the J end lost 4 bases, and 6 bases lay between the germline ends. This CDR3 spans 11 amino acids. The germline V gene has CDR1 MNHEY and CDR2 SMNVEV (reference sequence). The CDR3 reads CASSPGYEQYF. Written as DNA, the CDR3 is TGTGCCAGCAGTCCGGGGTACGAGCAGTACTTC.

The gene calls are TRBV4-1 and TRBJ2-7; tentative D call: TRBD2 (5 bases). The germline V gene has CDR1 MGHRA and CDR2 YSYEKL. V dropped 0 bases and J dropped 4 bases, with 13 bases sitting between them. This CDR3 is built from 15 residues. CDR3 coding DNA: TGCGCCAGCAGCCAAGATCCGGGGTTTTTTTACGAGCAGTACTTC. Amino acid sequence: CASSQDPGFFYEQYF.

The genes are TRBV7-9 and TRBJ2-2; D is unresolved. The CDR3 contains 11 residues. The ends were cut back, 7 bases at V and 6 bases at J, with 6 bases in the middle. CDR1 and CDR2 from the germline V gene are SEHNR and FQNEAQ (reference sequence). The DNA for the CDR3 is TGTGCCAGCACCATGCCCGGGGAGCTGTTTTTT. Translating gives CASTMPGELFF.

V gene TRBV7-6 combines with J gene TRBJ1-1; weak D call: TRBD1 (6 bases). Between the trimmed V and J ends, which lost 1 base and 2 bases, there was a span of 17 bases. Germline CDR1 is SGHVS and CDR2 is FNYEAQ. CDR3 length: 17 amino acids. CDR3 coding DNA: TGTGCCAGCAGCTTAGGGCAACAGGGTCGGGTAAACACTGAAGCTTTCTTT. Translation gives CASSLGQQGRVNTEAFF.

V gene TRBV7-2 combines with J gene TRBJ2-7, with TRBD2 matching 8 bases. The length of the CDR3 is 15 residues. Germline CDR1 and CDR2: SGHTA and FQGNSA. After removal of 2 bases from V and 5 bases from J, the junction contained 8 bases not matched to a gene. CDR3 in DNA: TGTGCCAGCAGCTTATTAGCGGGTAGCGGGAACGAGCAGTACTTC. Translated, it gives CASSLLAGSGNEQYF. Complete variable domain (other parts from reference TRBV7-2 and TRBJ2-7): GAGVSQSPSNKVTEKGKDVELRCDPISGHTALYWYRQSLGQGLEFLIYFQGNSAPDKSGLPSDRFSAERTGGSVSTLTIQRTQQEDSAVYLCASSLLAGSGNEQYFGPGTRLTVT.

The chain combines TRBV18 with TRBJ2-4; the match to TRBD1 covers 8 bases. The CDR3 covers 18 residues. Trimming removed 1 base from V and 6 bases from J; junction bases left unmatched: 14. Germline CDR1 reads KGHSH; CDR2 reads LQKENI. The CDR3 DNA sequence: TGTGCCAGCTCACCACTGTTGGGGGACAGGCCATTGGGAAACATTCAGTACTTC. Translating gives CASSPLLGDRPLGNIQYF.

CDR3 nucleotides: TGTGCCAGCAGCTTGGACGGCGTTGGTAGCGGGAGCAGCACCGGGGAGCTGTTTTTT. Translation gives CASSLDGVGSGSSTGELFF. The chain links TRBV5-6 to TRBJ2-2; 9 bases agree with TRBD2. The length of the CDR3 is 19 residues. V trimming: 0 bases; J trimming: 4 bases; junction bases outside the gene matches: 13. Per germline, CDR1 SGHDT and CDR2 YYEEEE.

The rearrangement links TRBV7-9 to TRBJ2-2, with 10 nucleotides matching TRBD2. V gave up 5 bases and J gave up 7 bases; unmatched junction bases: 7. Germline CDR1 is SEHNR and CDR2 is FQNEAQ (reference sequence). The CDR3 loop spans 15 amino acids. As DNA, the CDR3 is TGTGCCAGCAGCCCAAAGCGGGAGGGGAGCGGGGAGCTGTTTTTT. Protein sequence: CASSPKREGSGELFF.